This T cell receptor beta chain was profiled in a study of T cells in Graves' hyperthyroidism and ophthalmopathy. In its sample, this clonotype was seen many times. At one end, the junction sequence differs from germline, possibly due to a read error. TCR beta CDR3 sequences were amplified from RNA transcripts. The study used the HTBI primer set for a first-round RT-PCR of the TCR CDR3. TCRdb reprocessed the multiplex PCR reads via MiXCR and lists one record per CDR3 protein. The top ten hold roughly 10% of the sample, which has about 700,000 distinct CDR3 sequences, 14% seen once. The V gene's germline CDR1 is SGHTA and CDR2 FQGTGA. The CDR3 covers 14 residues.

The rearrangement uses TRBV7-3 and TRBJ2-7, with 8 bases identical to TRBD2. Material: blood. The TCR comes from a young woman with Graves' hyperthyroidism. The CDR3 protein is CASSLTGGAYEQYF. The CDR3 bases are TGTGCCAGCAGTTTAACGGGGGGGGCCTACGAGCAGTACTTC.